Presented here are 24 T cell receptor beta chains from one specimen sequenced in a study of T cell responses to AZD1222 COVID-19 vaccine. Clones were sequenced by immunoSEQ multiplex PCR, and TCRdb holds only the in-frame ones, with some missing. The sample contains approximately 150,000 clones, roughly 93% of which appear only once. The sample was peripheral blood, taken on day 0 of AZD1222 vaccination. Receptor source: an adult in good health.

This clone appeared a single time. This chain connects TRBV11-3 to TRBJ1-2; D is perhaps TRBD1 (5 bases). Trimming took 3 bases from V and 4 from J, leaving 6 bases between them. This CDR3 comprises 12 residues. CDR1 and CDR2 (germline): SGHNT, YENEEA. In nucleotides, the CDR3 is TGTGCCAGCAGCTTCGACAGCTATGGCTACACCTTC. Translation gives CASSFDSYGYTF.

This clone was observed a handful of times. The chain recombines TRBV19 with TRBJ1-1; 7 nucleotides match TRBD1. Trimming removed 7 bases from V and 1 base from J; junction bases left unmatched: 3. The CDR3 extends over 13 amino acids. The V gene's germline CDR1 is LNHDA and CDR2 SQIVND (reference sequence). Here the CDR3 reads CASKGQPNTEAFF. The DNA of the CDR3 is TGTGCCAGTAAGGGACAGCCGAACACTGAAGCTTTCTTT.

This chain joins TRBV6-5 and TRBJ2-7; D is perhaps TRBD1 (6 bases). Trimming took off 4 bases at V and 2 bases at J, with 9 bases between the two ends. The CDR3 has 13 residues. Germline-derived CDR1 and CDR2 are MNHEY and SVGAGI. As DNA, the CDR3 is TGTGCCAGCAGTTGGACAGCCACCTACGAGCAGTACTTC. It specifies CASSWTATYEQYF.

The chain is built from TRBV7-2 and TRBJ2-5; D is possibly TRBD1 (5 bases). V was cut by 5 bases and J by 1 base, with 11 bases left in between. The CDR3 is made up of 14 amino acids. CDR1 is SGHTA and CDR2 is FQGNSA in the germline V gene. The CDR3 coding sequence is TGTGCCAGCAGCGGCAGGGTATCCCAAGAGACCCAGTACTTC. This sequence encodes CASSGRVSQETQYF.

The chain joins TRBV19 to TRBJ2-1, with 9 bases matching TRBD1. This CDR3 is built from 14 residues. V trimming: 6 bases; J trimming: 2 bases; junction bases outside the gene matches: 2. Germline V gives CDR1 LNHDA, CDR2 SQIVND (reference sequence). CDR3: CASSGTGTYNEQFF. In DNA form, the CDR3 reads TGTGCCAGTAGCGGGACAGGGACCTACAATGAGCAGTTCTTC.

The J gene is TRBJ2-5, the V gene TRBV4-2; D is possibly TRBD2 (7 bases). The CDR3 loop spans 17 amino acids. CDR1 is LGHNA, CDR2 YNFKEQ, per germline. V shed 3 bases and J shed 5 bases, with 22 bases lying between them. The CDR3 protein is CASSHNLRGGRIETQYF. The CDR3 bases are TGTGCCAGCAGCCATAATTTGAGGGGGGGGAGAATTGAGACCCAGTACTTC.

This chain uses TRBV2 with TRBJ2-1, with a weak D call TRBD1 (6 bases). V lost 6 bases, J lost 6 bases, and 9 bases lay in between. The CDR3 runs to 12 residues. CDR1 is SNHLY, CDR2 FYNNEI, per germline. CDR3 in DNA: TGTGCCAGCAGCAAACAGGGCAATGAGCAGTTCTTC. Translated: CASSKQGNEQFF.

The V call is TRBV4-1, the J call TRBJ2-6; 8 bases line up with TRBD1. Unmatched junction bases numbered 2, after V lost 0 bases and J lost 1 base. Germline V CDR1 and CDR2: MGHRA, YSYEKL. The CDR3 sequence is 17 residues long. The CDR3 nucleotides are TGCGCCAGCAGCCAAGATCAGGGGGCGTCTGGGGCCAACGTCCTGACTTTC. Amino acids: CASSQDQGASGANVLTF.

The rearrangement links TRBV11-2 to TRBJ1-1, with D maybe TRBD1 (6 bases). Germline V gene lookup returns CDR1 SGHAT and CDR2 FQNNGV. V lost 7 bases to trimming and J lost 3 bases, with 21 bases between them. The CDR3 runs 16 residues. The CDR3 nucleotides read TGTGCCAGCACCGAGGGGGGGGCGCGCTGGGACACTGAAGCTTTCTTT. It translates to CASTEGGARWDTEAFF.

The CDR3 bases are TGTGCCAGCAGTTCGGTTTGGGACACTGAAGCTTTCTTT. Translating gives CASSSVWDTEAFF. The V and J genes are TRBV6-2 or TRBV6-3 and TRBJ1-1; D gene unclear. V lost 4 bases and J 3 bases, leaving 9 bases between the germline ends. CDR1 is MNHEY, CDR2 SVGEGT, per germline. The CDR3 loop spans 13 amino acids.

This chain connects TRBV4-2 to TRBJ2-4, with D possibly TRBD1 on 6 matching bases. Germline V gene lookup returns CDR1 LGHNA and CDR2 YNFKEQ. The CDR3 contains 15 residues. Trimming cost V 4 bases and J 6 bases, with 16 bases left between them. CDR3 loop: CASSPFLIGGNIQYF. DNA of the CDR3: TGTGCCAGCAGCCCTTTCCTTATAGGGGGAAACATTCAGTACTTC.

The chain joins TRBV5-1 to TRBJ2-3; D gene uncertain. Germline-derived CDR1 and CDR2 are SGHRS and YFSETQ. This CDR3 comprises 15 residues. V dropped 4 bases and J dropped 3 bases, with 15 bases sitting between them. The CDR3 DNA reads as TGCGCCAGCAGCACGGATTCCGAACAAACAGATACGCAGTATTTT. Translated, it gives CASSTDSEQTDTQYF.

The chain recombines TRBV28 with TRBJ1-4; 9 positions match TRBD1. The germline V gene encodes CDR1 MDHEN and CDR2 SYDVKM. CDR3 length: 15 residues. V was clipped by 4 bases and J by 8 bases; unmatched bases: 8. CDR3 sequence reads: CASSSTGTGTEKLFF. CDR3 DNA sequence: TGTGCCAGCAGTTCCACCGGGACAGGGACGGAAAAACTGTTTTTT. The variable domain in full, with the rest retrieved from reference TRBV28 and TRBJ1-4, is DVKVTQSSRYLVKRTGEKVFLECVQDMDHENMFWYRQDPGLGLRLIYFSYDVKMKEKGDIPEGYSVSREKKERFSLILESASTNQTSMYLCASSSTGTGTEKLFFGSGTQLSVL.

V and J are TRBV9 and TRBJ1-2, with D perhaps TRBD1 (6 bases). The V gene lost 0 bases and the J gene lost 0 bases, with 12 bases spanning the gap. Per germline, CDR1 SGDLS and CDR2 YYNGEE. This CDR3 contains 16 residues. The CDR3 nucleotides are TGTGCCAGCAGCGTAGGGCCTGGGGGCGCTAACTATGGCTACACCTTC. Residues: CASSVGPGGANYGYTF.

The CDR3 reads CASSRVRGASAKNIQYF. In DNA form, the CDR3 reads TGTGCCAGCAGCCGGGTCCGGGGGGCGTCGGCCAAAAACATTCAGTACTTC. The V and J genes are TRBV13 and TRBJ2-4; perhaps TRBD2 as D (7 bases). V gave up 5 bases and J gave up 1 base, with 18 bases separating them. CDR1 and CDR2 from the germline V gene are PRHDT and FYEKMQ (reference sequence). The CDR3 is made up of 17 amino acids.

The V gene is TRBV18, the J gene TRBJ2-7; no reliable D call. Germline V lookup: CDR1 KGHSH, CDR2 LQKENI. The CDR3 totals 13 residues. V was clipped by 3 bases and J by 2 bases, with 8 bases between them. In nucleotides, the CDR3 is TGTGCCAGCTCACCCGACCAAGCCTACGAGCAGTACTTC. Translating gives CASSPDQAYEQYF.

This clone appeared a few times. This chain uses TRBV29-1 with TRBJ2-7; perhaps TRBD2 as D (5 bases). CDR3 length: 12 residues. Trimming removed 7 bases from V and 4 bases from J, with 14 bases in between. CDR1 and CDR2 from the germline V gene are SQVTM and ANQGSEA. The CDR3 reads CSASGSGYEQYF. Written as DNA, the CDR3 is TGCAGCGCTTCGGGGAGTGGATACGAGCAGTACTTC.

This sequence joins TRBV9 and TRBJ1-2; D not resolved. CDR1 is SGDLS and CDR2 is YYNGEE in the germline V gene. V gave up 4 bases and J gave up 4 bases, with 14 bases separating them. The CDR3 totals 14 residues. CDR3 sequence reads: CASSKGKLGYGYTF. In DNA form, the CDR3 reads TGTGCCAGCAGCAAGGGCAAGCTGGGCTATGGCTACACCTTC.

This sequence joins TRBV10-3 and TRBJ2-1; 10 bases map to TRBD2. The V gene's germline CDR1 is ENHRY and CDR2 SYGVKD. V was clipped by 5 bases and J by 0 bases; unmatched bases: 13. CDR3 size: 19 residues. DNA of the CDR3: TGTGCCATCAGTTCGACCCCGGTAGCGGGGGGCAGCTCCTACAATGAGCAGTTCTTC. Amino acids: CAISSTPVAGGSSYNEQFF.

This clone appeared a single time. The V and J genes are TRBV19 and TRBJ1-4, with no clear D. The CDR3 spans 16 residues. The germline V gene encodes CDR1 LNHDA and CDR2 SQIVND (reference sequence). Trimming left V 7 bases short and J 4 bases short, with 19 bases between. The CDR3 is CASTKAQNFFNEKLFF. In nucleotides, the CDR3 is TGTGCCAGTACCAAAGCCCAGAACTTCTTTAATGAAAAACTGTTTTTT.

With regard to this clone: The same CDR3 can be traced to other DNA sequences in this sample. This chain uses TRBV5-1 with TRBJ1-2, with TRBD1 as a possible D gene (5 bases). This CDR3 is 14 amino acids long. Trimming cost V 4 bases and J 0 bases, with 10 bases left between them. Germline CDR1 reads SGHRS; CDR2 reads YFSETQ. CDR3 coding DNA: TGCGCCAGCAGCCCCGACAGTACTAACTATGGCTACACCTTC. This codes for CASSPDSTNYGYTF.

This chain links TRBV5-8 with TRBJ2-7; D might be TRBD1 (6 bases). The germline V and J ends were trimmed by 1 base and 2 bases, with 13 bases remaining between them. The CDR3 totals 15 residues. Per germline, CDR1 SGHTS and CDR2 YDEGEE. The CDR3 loop is CASSLLLGAPYEQYF. The CDR3 DNA is TGTGCCAGCAGCTTGCTCCTGGGGGCACCCTACGAGCAGTACTTC.

This chain links TRBV5-6 with TRBJ2-3; 8 positions agree with TRBD1. The germline V gene encodes CDR1 SGHDT and CDR2 YYEEEE. The CDR3 runs to 17 residues. V trimming: 3 bases; J trimming: 6 bases; junction bases outside the gene matches: 15. As DNA, the CDR3 is TGTGCCAGCAGCTCGGACAGGGATGTTTCTGGTTGGGATACGCAGTATTTT. Its translation: CASSSDRDVSGWDTQYF.

This sequence joins TRBV18 and TRBJ2-5; no firm D call. The CDR3 consists of 11 residues. The V end lost 4 bases, the J end lost 6 bases, and 6 bases lay between the germline ends. Germline CDR1 KGHSH, CDR2 LQKENI. As DNA, the CDR3 is TGTGCCAGCTCACTGGAGAAGACCCAGTACTTC. It yields the protein CASSLEKTQYF.